The clone carrying this T cell receptor (beta chain) was counted at least ten times. Preparation of the TCRbeta library involved a method that used unique molecular identifiers. In TCRdb, the PCR reads were re-called with MiXCR into one record per CDR3 protein. This sample has just over 950,000 distinct CDR3 sequences; around 30% occur once, and the top ten carry about 28%. This record belongs to a study of T-cell reconstitution after alpha-beta-depleted transplantation in children. This CDR3 has 11 residues. Trimming shortened V by 1 base and J by 2 bases, and 2 bases separated the two germline ends. Per germline, CDR1 SQVTM and CDR2 ANQGSEA.

This receptor was identified in a boy under two years old who had a stem cell transplant for SCID, so the T cells may come from the graft donor. The starting material was PBMCs, mostly from graft donor cells, obtained 360 days after TCRalphabeta/CD19-depleted stem cell transplant. The chain recombines TRBV29-1 with TRBJ1-1; D is uncertain. In nucleotides, the CDR3 is TGCAGCGTTGAAGTTAACACTGAAGCTTTCTTT. The encoded protein is CSVEVNTEAFF.